Below, 27 T cell receptor beta chains from the same sample are listed, as sequenced in a study of T cell responses to AZD1222 COVID-19 vaccine. Libraries were prepared by immunoSEQ multiplex PCR; TCRdb keeps only in-frame clonotypes and omits some of them. The sample records some 120,000 clones, around 83% being singletons. The sequencing here drew on peripheral blood, taken 28 days after the second AZD1222 dose. The source of these receptors is an adult who received the AZD1222 COVID-19 vaccine.

The count of this clone is one. The chain recombines TRBV4-1 with TRBJ2-1; possible D gene TRBD2, 7 bases. Trimming left V 3 bases short and J 7 bases short, with 16 bases between. The germline V gene has CDR1 MGHRA and CDR2 YSYEKL. The CDR3 totals 15 residues. Here the CDR3 DNA reads TGCGCCAGCAGCCAGTCGGGGGGCCTGGGGAATGAGCAGTTCTTC. This codes for CASSQSGGLGNEQFF.

This clone came up once. The V and J genes are TRBV2 and TRBJ1-1; 8 nucleotides align to TRBD1. In germline, CDR1 is SNHLY, CDR2 FYNNEI. V dropped 3 bases and J dropped 4; count of bases not matched to a gene: 7. CDR3 length: 15 amino acids. The CDR3 reads CASSDQGAYATEAFF. The DNA for the CDR3 is TGTGCCAGCAGTGATCAGGGGGCATACGCCACTGAAGCTTTCTTT.

The chain has TRBV11-2 and TRBJ1-1; D is possibly TRBD1 (5 bases). Germline V gene sequence: CDR1 SGHAT, CDR2 FQNNGV. V dropped 2 bases and J dropped 4 bases, with 17 bases sitting between them. CDR3 length equals 16 residues. The CDR3 sequence is CASSLLPSGLSTEAFF. Here the CDR3 DNA reads TGTGCCAGCAGCTTACTCCCGTCGGGACTTTCCACTGAAGCTTTCTTT.

The chain joins TRBV18 to TRBJ1-1, with D perhaps matching TRBD1 (5 bases). Germline V gene data show CDR1 as KGHSH and CDR2 as LQKENI. The V end lost 6 bases, the J end lost 4 bases, and 15 bases lay between the germline ends. This CDR3 comprises 14 residues. The CDR3 DNA is TGTGCCAGCTCCCCCGGGGGGGAGGGCACTGAAGCTTTCTTT. This sequence encodes CASSPGGEGTEAFF.

This chain uses TRBV10-3 with TRBJ1-6; 9 bases align to TRBD1. Trimming removed 6 bases from V and 6 bases from J; junction bases left unmatched: 3. CDR1 is ENHRY and CDR2 is SYGVKD in the germline V gene. The CDR3 extends over 14 amino acids. This CDR3 reads CAISIQGANSPLHF. The CDR3 DNA reads TGTGCCATCAGCATACAGGGGGCTAATTCACCCCTCCACTTT.

The chain recombines TRBV7-9 with TRBJ2-7; 8 bases align to TRBD2. The CDR3 runs to 14 residues. Germline V gene sequence: CDR1 SEHNR, CDR2 FQNEAQ (reference sequence). Trimming took 11 bases from V and 6 from J; bases not matched to a gene: 15. The CDR3 reads CAARGAGEKSEQYF. The CDR3, as DNA: TGTGCCGCACGGGGAGCGGGGGAGAAGTCCGAGCAGTACTTC.

The chain uses TRBV4-3 and TRBJ2-5; D gene uncertain. CDR3 length equals 15 residues. Trimming left V 1 base short and J 4 bases short, with 13 bases between. Germline CDR1 LGHNA, CDR2 YSLEER. CDR3 DNA: TGCGCCAGCAGCCAAGGTCCAGGCTACGGAGAGACCCAGTACTTC. Translated: CASSQGPGYGETQYF.

Comment on this clone: At one end the junction does not follow the germline gene, possibly because of a read error. The chain carries TRBV6-1 and TRBJ1-2; perhaps TRBD1 as D (6 bases). The germline V gene encodes CDR1 MNHNS and CDR2 SASEGT. CDR3 length: 14 residues. The CDR3 loop reads CASSEGQKSYGYTF. The CDR3 DNA is TGTGCCAGCAGCGAAGGACAGAAAAGCTATGGCTACACCTTC.

About this clone: Other DNA sequences in this sample translate to the same CDR3. V gene TRBV20-1 combines with J gene TRBJ1-1; TRBD1 matches at 8 bases. V shed 3 bases and J 3 bases; nucleotides not matched to a gene: 3. The germline V gene encodes CDR1 DFQATT and CDR2 SNEGSKA (reference sequence). The CDR3 extends over 13 amino acids. The CDR3 region has the DNA TGCAGTGCTAGTCGGACAGGGTACACTGAAGCTTTCTTT. Its protein product is CSASRTGYTEAFF.

The chain links TRBV7-2 to TRBJ2-2, with TRBD1 as a possible D gene (7 bases). CDR3 length: 15 residues. Germline CDR1 SGHTA, CDR2 FQGNSA. Trimming removed 2 bases at V and 1 base at J, with 8 bases between. The CDR3 reads CASSLQGGNTGELFF. As DNA, the CDR3 is TGTGCCAGCAGCTTACAGGGGGGGAACACCGGGGAGCTGTTTTTT. Variable domain in full (rest from reference TRBV7-2 and TRBJ2-2): GAGVSQSPSNKVTEKGKDVELRCDPISGHTALYWYRQSLGQGLEFLIYFQGNSAPDKSGLPSDRFSAERTGGSVSTLTIQRTQQEDSAVYLCASSLQGGNTGELFFGEGSRLTVL.

CDR3 nucleotides: TGTGCCTGGAGTCCCGGACAACCTGGCGACTATGGCTACACCTTC. It specifies CAWSPGQPGDYGYTF. The V call is TRBV30, the J call TRBJ1-2; D is perhaps TRBD1 (5 bases). Germline CDR1 and CDR2: GTSNPN and SVGIG (reference sequence). Trimming shortened V by 2 bases and J by 3 bases, and 16 bases separated the two germline ends. The CDR3 has 15 amino acids.

The chain employs TRBV5-1 and TRBJ2-4; 12 nucleotides match TRBD1. Germline values: CDR1 SGHRS, CDR2 YFSETQ. Trimming took 0 bases from V and 6 from J; bases not matched to a gene: 10. The CDR3 has 18 residues. CDR3 sequence (DNA): TGCGCCAGCAGCTTGGCCCGGGACAGGGGGCGCGCGGGAAACATTCAGTACTTC. Protein: CASSLARDRGRAGNIQYF.

This clone was seen a single time. In nucleotides, the CDR3 is TGTGCCAGCTCACCACGGGACTGGGATAGCGGCTACACCTTC. Its translation is CASSPRDWDSGYTF. This sequence joins TRBV18 and TRBJ1-2, with a possible D match to TRBD1 (5 bases). CDR3 size: 14 residues. Germline V lookup: CDR1 KGHSH, CDR2 LQKENI. V lost 1 base and J lost 8, with 14 bases in between.

This rearrangement joins TRBV7-2 to TRBJ1-1; no reliable D call. Deletions cut 4 bases from V and 10 bases from J, with 19 bases between. Germline assignment: CDR1 SGHTA and CDR2 FQGNSA. CDR3 length: 14 residues. CDR3 loop: CASSSKGGQVRAFF. The DNA for the CDR3 is TGTGCCAGCAGCTCAAAGGGTGGGCAAGTGAGAGCTTTCTTT.

V usage is TRBV6-5 and J usage is TRBJ1-5; 8 bases agree with TRBD1. V was clipped by 7 bases and J by 5 bases; unmatched bases: 7. The CDR3 totals 14 residues. The germline V gene encodes CDR1 MNHEY and CDR2 SVGAGI. The CDR3 coding sequence is TGTGCCAGCAAAGGACAGGGAATTCATCAGCCCCAGCATTTT. It yields the protein CASKGQGIHQPQHF.

V and J are TRBV28 and TRBJ1-4; tentatively, D is TRBD1 (6 bases). There are 15 residues in the CDR3. In germline, CDR1 is MDHEN, CDR2 SYDVKM. Trimming removed 6 bases from V and 3 bases from J, with 14 bases in between. CDR3 nucleotide sequence: TGTGCCAGCAGAATTCCAGGGGCGGCTAATGAAAAACTGTTTTTT. Translating gives CASRIPGAANEKLFF. Full variable domain (remainder filled in from reference TRBV28 and TRBJ1-4): DVKVTQSSRYLVKRTGEKVFLECVQDMDHENMFWYRQDPGLGLRLIYFSYDVKMKEKGDIPEGYSVSREKKERFSLILESASTNQTSMYLCASRIPGAANEKLFFGSGTQLSVL.

This chain uses TRBV28 with TRBJ2-7; D is ambiguous. This CDR3 spans 13 amino acids. Trimming pared 4 bases from V and 7 bases from J, leaving 14 bases between. CDR1 is MDHEN and CDR2 is SYDVKM in the germline V gene. CDR3 coding DNA: TGTGCCAGCAGTTATCCGGACGGTATTGAGCAGTACTTC. Translating gives CASSYPDGIEQYF. Based on the CDR3 plus reference TRBV28 and TRBJ2-7, the full variable domain is DVKVTQSSRYLVKRTGEKVFLECVQDMDHENMFWYRQDPGLGLRLIYFSYDVKMKEKGDIPEGYSVSREKKERFSLILESASTNQTSMYLCASSYPDGIEQYFGPGTRLTVT.

The rearrangement uses TRBV21-1 and TRBJ1-6. TRBV21-1 is labeled a pseudogene. The CDR3 is made up of 15 amino acids. DNA of the CDR3: TGTGCCAGCAGCAAGTTCCCGGCCCCCGATTCACCCCTCCACTTT. Its translation: CASSKFPAPDSPLHF.

The chain links TRBV28 to TRBJ2-7; no clear D gene. CDR3 length equals 13 residues. The V end lost 5 bases, the J end lost 2 bases, and 10 bases lay between the germline ends. Germline V gene lookup returns CDR1 MDHEN and CDR2 SYDVKM. This CDR3 is CASSTSRAYEQYF. The CDR3, as DNA: TGTGCCAGCAGTACCAGCAGAGCCTACGAGCAGTACTTC.

The chain links TRBV24-1 to TRBJ2-1; D unclear. Trimming removed 4 bases at V and 8 bases at J, with 20 bases between. CDR1 and CDR2 (germline): KGHDR, SFDVKD. The CDR3 runs 16 residues. CDR3 DNA sequence: TGTGCCACCAGTGACCCCAAGGACGTCGAAGGAGATGAGCAGTTCTTC. This codes for CATSDPKDVEGDEQFF.

A single count supports this clone. V gene TRBV7-2 combines with J gene TRBJ1-2; D unclear. V was cut by 3 bases and J by 6 bases, with 11 bases left in between. The length of the CDR3 is 13 residues. Germline values: CDR1 SGHTA, CDR2 FQGNSA. The CDR3 nucleotides read TGTGCCAGCAGCTTTGTCGGTGGGGATGGCTACACCTTC. As protein: CASSFVGGDGYTF.

The chain has TRBV6-2 or TRBV6-3 and TRBJ1-4; no firm D call. V shed 2 bases and J shed 6 bases, with 10 bases lying between them. Germline loops: CDR1 MNHEY, CDR2 SVGEGT. This CDR3 is 14 amino acids long. CDR3 protein: CASSYHLPDEKLFF. The CDR3 DNA follows: TGTGCCAGCAGTTACCACCTGCCGGATGAAAAACTGTTTTTT.

The chain has TRBV2 and TRBJ1-2; 7 nucleotides agree with TRBD1. Germline CDR1 reads SNHLY; CDR2 reads FYNNEI. V trimming: 4 bases; J trimming: 4 bases; junction bases outside the gene matches: 6. This CDR3 comprises 14 residues. CDR3 nucleotides: TGTGCCAGCAGTGGCACAGGGGCAGGCTATGGCTACACCTTC. This translates into CASSGTGAGYGYTF.

V usage is TRBV19 and J usage is TRBJ2-6; perhaps TRBD1 as D (5 bases). Germline values: CDR1 LNHDA, CDR2 SQIVND (reference sequence). The CDR3 covers 16 residues. Trimming removed 7 bases from V and 3 bases from J, with 16 bases in between. The CDR3, as DNA: TGTGCCAGTACCCCCCGCGGCAGGGATGGGGCCAACGTCCTGACTTTC. This encodes CASTPRGRDGANVLTF. The whole variable domain, filled in from reference TRBV19 and TRBJ2-6, reads DGGITQSPKYLFRKEGQNVTLSCEQNLNHDAMYWYRQDPGQGLRLIYYSQIVNDFQKGDIAEGYSVSREKKESFPLTVTSAQKNPTAFYLCASTPRGRDGANVLTFGAGSRLTVL.

This clone has more than one count but fewer than ten. This sequence joins TRBV29-1 and TRBJ1-1; TRBD1 is a possible D gene (5 bases). CDR3 size: 14 residues. CDR1 is SQVTM and CDR2 is ANQGSEA in the germline V gene. The V end lost 6 bases, the J end lost 6 bases, and 20 bases lay between the germline ends. In DNA form, the CDR3 reads TGCAGCGTGAAACGACAGAGAAAGGACCCTGAAGCTTTCTTT. Its translation is CSVKRQRKDPEAFF.

The chain recombines TRBV30 with TRBJ2-3, with 9 bases lining up with TRBD1. Germline CDR1 and CDR2: GTSNPN and SVGIG (reference sequence). The V segment lost 2 bases and the J segment 2 bases; nucleotides outside the gene matches: 5. CDR3 length: 15 amino acids. DNA for the CDR3: TGTGCCTGGAGTTTAACAGGGGGCTACACAGATACGCAGTATTTT. This gives the protein CAWSLTGGYTDTQYF.

The gene calls are TRBV14 and TRBJ1-2; D is undetermined. V was shortened by 1 base and J by 1 base, with 7 bases between the two germline ends. CDR1 and CDR2 (germline): SGHDN, FVKESK. CDR3 length: 14 residues. CDR3 DNA sequence: TGTGCCAGCAGCCAAGTGGGCCTTAACTATGGCTACACCTTC. This encodes CASSQVGLNYGYTF.